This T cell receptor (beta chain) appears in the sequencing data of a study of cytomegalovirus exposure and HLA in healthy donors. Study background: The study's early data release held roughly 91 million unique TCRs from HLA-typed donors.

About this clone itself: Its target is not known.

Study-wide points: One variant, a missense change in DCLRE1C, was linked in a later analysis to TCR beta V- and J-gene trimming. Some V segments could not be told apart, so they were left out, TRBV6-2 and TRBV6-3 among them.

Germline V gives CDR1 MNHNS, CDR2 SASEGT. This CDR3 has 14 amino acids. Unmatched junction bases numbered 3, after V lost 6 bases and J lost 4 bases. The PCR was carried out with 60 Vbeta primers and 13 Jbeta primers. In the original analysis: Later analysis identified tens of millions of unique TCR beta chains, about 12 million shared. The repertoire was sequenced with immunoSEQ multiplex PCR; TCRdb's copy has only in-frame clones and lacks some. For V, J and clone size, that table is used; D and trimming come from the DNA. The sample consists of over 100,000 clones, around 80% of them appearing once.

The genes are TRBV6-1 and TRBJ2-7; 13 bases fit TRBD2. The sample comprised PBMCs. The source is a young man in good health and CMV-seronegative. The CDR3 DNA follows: TGTGCCAGCAGGCCGGGACTAGCGGGGTACGAGCAGTACTTC. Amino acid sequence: CASRPGLAGYEQYF.